This T cell receptor beta chain originates from a study of blood T cell repertoires in COVID-19. The data were produced by immunoSEQ multiplex PCR, yet TCRdb's version contains in-frame clones alone and is incomplete. The table includes around 150,000 clones, 65% to 90% detected once. Germline V gene sequence: CDR1 LNHDA, CDR2 SQIVND (reference sequence). This CDR3 is 15 amino acids long. V shed 3 bases and J 4 bases; nucleotides not matched to a gene: 3. This sequence joins TRBV19 and TRBJ2-5; TRBD2 agrees at 12 bases. Input material: peripheral blood. This TCR came from a woman between 40 and 50 years old with COVID-19, enrolled during active disease. CDR3 region: CASSILAGGLETQYF. CDR3 nucleotide sequence: TGTGCCAGTAGTATTCTAGCGGGGGGGTTAGAGACCCAGTACTTC.